This T cell receptor (beta chain) comes out of a study of shared T cell receptors in the human thymus. TCRdb's copy holds only in-frame clones and misses some; the assay was immunoSEQ multiplex PCR. Of some 700,000 clones detected, more than 75% appear once; the ten largest clones hold 0.01%. V dropped 1 base and J dropped 8 bases, with 17 bases sitting between them. The CDR3 has 16 residues. Germline V gene data show CDR1 as LGHNA and CDR2 as YNFKEQ. This sample also belongs to another study, concerning human thymus T cells. From that report: Corrective cardiac operations yielded the resected thymus tissue. Biased V and J segment usage appeared in thymus and peripheral blood. Related work found strong thymic repertoire overlap between unrelated individuals.

The chain employs TRBV4-2 and TRBJ1-4, with D perhaps TRBD1 (5 bases). Sequencing was carried out using thymocytes. The TCR originated in a boy less than two years old with a congenital heart defect. CDR3 amino acids: CASSQARFQGREKLFF. The CDR3 region has the DNA TGTGCCAGCAGCCAAGCTCGTTTCCAGGGTCGGGAAAAACTGTTTTTT.